Described below is a single T cell receptor beta chain sequence and its context. Other DNA sequences within the sample encode an identical CDR3. The data derive from a study of cytomegalovirus exposure and HLA in healthy donors. It was with 60 Vbeta and 13 Jbeta primers that the PCR ran. Clones were sequenced by immunoSEQ multiplex PCR, and TCRdb holds only the in-frame ones, with some missing. Altogether roughly 160,000 clones are present, around 82% being singletons, with the ten largest covering about 10%. The CDR3 loop spans 14 amino acids. In germline, CDR1 is LGHNA, CDR2 YSLEER. V shed 0 bases and J shed 4 bases, with 10 bases lying between them.

The clonotype comes from a man aged 50-60 years in good health and CMV-seropositive. V and J are TRBV4-3 and TRBJ2-7; TRBD2 might be the D (5 bases). Sequencing was performed on PBMCs. The CDR3 DNA sequence: TGCGCCAGCAGCCAAGAGCGGCTAGCTTACGAGCAGTACTTC. Translated: CASSQERLAYEQYF.